This T cell receptor (beta chain) is from a study of radiotherapy plus CTLA-4 blockade in lung cancer. Germline loops: CDR1 MNHNS, CDR2 SASEGT. The CDR3 length is 15 residues. V lost 6 bases and J 5 bases, leaving 19 bases between the germline ends. Assay used: immunoSEQ multiplex PCR; TCRdb lists only in-frame clones, some missing. The sample records approximately 40,000 clones, over 65% being singletons. The specimen comprised peripheral blood, sampled from a patient treated with radiotherapy plus ipilimumab. This TCR derives from a human donor with non-small cell lung cancer who had stable disease on radiotherapy plus ipilimumab. The chain joins TRBV6-1 to TRBJ1-1, with D possibly TRBD1 on 5 matching bases. In DNA, the CDR3 is TGTGCCAGCAGGATTACTGCCACAGGCGAGACTGAAGCTTTCTTT. Amino acids: CASRITATGETEAFF.